This TCR beta chain originates from a study of technical replicates of blood from several donors. Only in-frame clones appear in the TCRdb table, and some are missing; sequencing was by immunoSEQ multiplex PCR. Here the sample spans about 90,000 clones, 94% being singletons. Trimming left V 1 base short and J 6 bases short, with 23 bases between. From germline, CDR1 is MGHRA and CDR2 YSYEKL. The CDR3 sequence is 18 residues long. The V and J genes are TRBV4-1 and TRBJ2-3, with a weak D call TRBD1 (6 bases). The receptor's source is a human donor in good health. Input material: T cells isolated from PBMCs. CDR3 residues: CASSQVGGAGEGFDTQYF. The CDR3 nucleotides are TGCGCCAGCAGCCAAGTTGGGGGAGCAGGGGAAGGATTTGATACGCAGTATTTT.